This TCR beta chain was observed in a study of T cell changes during pregnancy in multiple sclerosis (dated by TCRdb to about 2019). Broadly, across the study: Changes in the T cell repertoire over the course of pregnancy were examined in this study in women with multiple sclerosis.

The method behind the library was the immunoSEQ multiplex PCR assay. TCRdb retrieved this table from immuneACCESS and kept in-frame rearrangements only. Not all clones are present; in checked studies, unresolved V genes account for under half, and no reason is known for the remainder. In this sample the table shows around 80,000 clones, under 95% of which occur a single time. The ten biggest clones cover approximately 1.5% of the sample. The germline V gene supplies CDR1 MNHNS and CDR2 SASEGT. The CDR3 has 17 amino acids, counting the end cysteine and phenylalanine. Just the 51-base CDR3 DNA is kept, in frame starting at base 1. The germline ends are 21 bases apart after V is trimmed by 4 bases and J by 2 bases. About this clone itself: Its specific antigen is unknown. Per-base quality was not reported, and no clone a single base away is much larger than it.

The sequencing here drew on peripheral blood, taken before pregnancy. The V and J genes are TRBV6-1 and TRBJ2-7, with a tentative D gene TRBD2 over 5 matching bases. The clonotype originates from a female donor with multiple sclerosis, enrolled in a pregnancy study. DNA sequence: TGTGCCAGCAGTGGAGGAGGTCTACAGCACCTGACCTACGAGCAGTACTTC. It is translated as CASSGGGLQHLTYEQYF.